Listed below are T cell receptor beta chains from one sample, sequenced in a study of blood T cells in healthy people across ages. MiXCR was run by TCRdb on the 5' RACE reads, yielding one entry per CDR3 protein. The data contain about 840,000 distinct CDR3 sequences, roughly 28% of them singletons. These same data were also listed under a study on T cells of mothers and their children.

The sequenced material came from blood. Receptors originate from a woman aged 35 to 49 in good health. Each CDR3 is given with its conserved first and last residue. Fields, in order: CDR3 protein, V gene, clone size, D gene. D genes are given only for firm matches. A row's size may be missing; if present it is once, few, many or a size class.

CDR3aa: CASSLAGAPRIEQFF; v_gene: TRBV13; abundance: few; d_gene: NA
CDR3aa: CASSLGGSSGFYYNEQYF; v_gene: TRBV27; abundance: NA; d_gene: TRBD2
CDR3aa: CASSLGGSQGPNQNIQYF; v_gene: TRBV7-2; abundance: NA; d_gene: NA
CDR3aa: CASELGGGQPQHF; v_gene: TRBV7-2; abundance: NA; d_gene: NA
CDR3aa: CSAALDSNTEAFF; v_gene: TRBV20-1; abundance: few; d_gene: NA
CDR3aa: CAWSGRPSGVPSSYEQYF; v_gene: TRBV30; abundance: NA; d_gene: TRBD2
CDR3aa: CASSPRSLAGGPTSYEQYF; v_gene: TRBV5-1; abundance: NA; d_gene: TRBD2
CDR3aa: CASSAGQGIGYTF; v_gene: TRBV5-1; abundance: few; d_gene: TRBD1
CDR3aa: CASSQEWGVFYEQYF; v_gene: TRBV3-1; abundance: NA; d_gene: NA
CDR3aa: CASSWEGGYEQYF; v_gene: TRBV12-3/TRBV12-4; abundance: many; d_gene: NA
CDR3aa: CSARVRLNTGELFF; v_gene: TRBV20-1; abundance: NA; d_gene: NA
CDR3aa: CASSLTGKSDTGELFF; v_gene: TRBV5-1; abundance: NA; d_gene: NA
CDR3aa: CTGSPQGSGTEAFF; v_gene: TRBV18; abundance: NA; d_gene: NA
CDR3aa: CASSYSTLRGRVVAARYEQYF; v_gene: TRBV6-5; abundance: NA; d_gene: NA
CDR3aa: CASSPTGGWEQYF; v_gene: TRBV27; abundance: many; d_gene: TRBD1
CDR3aa: CSVGQGRNEQYF; v_gene: TRBV29-1; abundance: many; d_gene: NA
CDR3aa: CASSPPRGTQYF; v_gene: TRBV3-1; abundance: few; d_gene: NA
CDR3aa: CASSSRGPRHSYEQYF; v_gene: TRBV12-3/TRBV12-4; abundance: many; d_gene: NA
CDR3aa: CASSFPGKETQYF; v_gene: TRBV28; abundance: many; d_gene: NA
CDR3aa: CASSVRRVPSSEQYF; v_gene: TRBV5-1; abundance: NA; d_gene: NA
CDR3aa: CVSSLIGGGPLSGAYVLTF; v_gene: TRBV7-3; abundance: NA; d_gene: NA
CDR3aa: CASSQRQKLFF; v_gene: TRBV7-2; abundance: many; d_gene: NA
CDR3aa: CASSPTRGHQPQHF; v_gene: TRBV27; abundance: NA; d_gene: TRBD1
CDR3aa: CASSFTSGGYTDTQYF; v_gene: TRBV7-2; abundance: many; d_gene: TRBD2
CDR3aa: CAGSNSGYEQYF; v_gene: TRBV6-5; abundance: NA; d_gene: NA
CDR3aa: CASSQDLTGPEQYF; v_gene: TRBV4-3; abundance: NA; d_gene: TRBD1
CDR3aa: CASSQGGGQGVLTF; v_gene: TRBV7-3; abundance: many; d_gene: NA